This is a list of T cell receptor beta chains from one sample in a study of blood T cell repertoires in COVID-19. This table comes from immunoSEQ multiplex PCR, and its TCRdb copy is limited to in-frame clones, with some not included. The top ten clones hold around 8.6% of a sample with fewer than 200,000 clones, 80% to 90% of them seen once. The sequenced material came from peripheral blood. Receptors originate from a man in his fifties or sixties with active or convalescent COVID-19. CDR3s include the opening cysteine and the closing phenylalanine or tryptophan. D genes are given only for firm matches.

d_gene	v_gene	j_gene	CDR3aa
-	TRBV6-5	TRBJ2-7	CASRPPDSSYEQYF
-	TRBV30	TRBJ2-2	CAWSRRSGELFF
-	TRBV5-1	TRBJ1-4	CASSLAGGREKLFF
-	TRBV4-1	TRBJ2-1	CASSQAPKSDEQFF
-	TRBV20-1	TRBJ1-4	CGGRGGEKLFF
TRBD2	TRBV14	TRBJ2-5	CASNPGILLAALQETQYF
TRBD1	TRBV5-4	TRBJ1-1	CASSFRDRELSEAFF
TRBD2	TRBV7-7	TRBJ2-3	CASSLEYLADTDTQYF
-	TRBV29-1	TRBJ2-5	CSVELLRSQETQYF
TRBD2	TRBV6-2/TRBV6-3	TRBJ2-1	CASSINSGGPNEQFF
TRBD1	TRBV6-5	TRBJ2-2	CASRDRGLTGELFF
TRBD2	TRBV9	TRBJ2-1	CASGRGGEPPAFF
TRBD1	TRBV5-1	TRBJ1-2	CASSLGTGGNGYTF
-	TRBV10-3	TRBJ1-2	CAISESLTDDGYTF
-	TRBV6-5	TRBJ1-2	CASSRGRRGYTF
TRBD1	TRBV19	TRBJ1-2	CASNEDRGLNYGYTF
TRBD1	TRBV4-1	TRBJ2-7	CASSQAPGQGDEQYF
-	TRBV19	TRBJ2-1	CASSIRGGLRNEQFF
-	TRBV5-6	TRBJ2-7	CASSRRGLVYEQYF
TRBD2	TRBV7-6	TRBJ2-7	CASSTGLALSYEQYF
TRBD1	TRBV7-2	TRBJ1-5	CASRQGAGQPQHF
-	TRBV28	TRBJ1-2	CASSTTANYGYTF
TRBD2	TRBV24-1	TRBJ2-1	CATSDPLAGDGNEQFF
-	TRBV7-2	TRBJ1-1	CASSYTENTEAFF
TRBD1	TRBV3-1/TRBV3-2	TRBJ2-6	CASSQGQGNGANVLTF
-	TRBV7-3	TRBJ1-2	CASSFIQGNGYTF
-	TRBV5-1	TRBJ2-7	CASSIGQSSYEQYF
TRBD2	TRBV30	TRBJ2-5	CAWTGGEVRQETQYF
TRBD1	TRBV2	TRBJ1-1	CASTWGQGSNTEAFF
-	TRBV14	TRBJ1-1	CASSRPGRLLTEAFF
TRBD1	TRBV4-1	TRBJ1-1	CASSSTGVNTEAFF
-	TRBV4-3	TRBJ1-2	CASSQVKGPGDYTF
TRBD1	TRBV19	TRBJ1-6	CASSSQGEPLHF
-	TRBV11-2	TRBJ1-2	CASSLGRAGYGYTF
TRBD1	TRBV7-2	TRBJ2-5	CASRPPSGGAETQYF
-	TRBV6-5	TRBJ1-6	CASSYSGTKISPLHF
TRBD2	TRBV14	TRBJ2-2	CASRLAGADTGELFF
TRBD1	TRBV5-1	TRBJ2-1	CASSLGDRGGGNEQFF
-	TRBV7-2	TRBJ2-7	CASSLDWGTPYEQYF
TRBD2	TRBV5-1	TRBJ2-7	CASSRLAGDRDEQYF
-	TRBV19	TRBJ1-5	CASSPGNQPQHF
-	TRBV5-1	TRBJ1-2	CASSLSGEGYTF
TRBD1	TRBV11-3	TRBJ2-1	CASSQADRGHEYNEQFF
TRBD1	TRBV2	TRBJ1-1	CARRQGTMNTEAFF